The 13 T cell receptor beta chains reported below all come from one sample, sequenced in a study of CD8+ T cells in alopecia areata. The treatment was: oral pan-JAK inhibitor, 5-10 mg twice daily. cDNA reverse transcribed from extracted RNA served as the sequencing template. The assay was immunoSEQ multiplex PCR, and TCRdb's table has in-frame clones only and misses some. The data contain 110,000 or so clones, approximately 51% of them singletons. Sequencing was performed on CD4+ T cells sorted from blood, taken at week 24, from a patient treated with tofacitinib. The receptors shown here come from a human donor with alopecia areata.

A few counts support this clone. The chain joins TRBV29-1 to TRBJ1-1; tentatively, D is TRBD1 (5 bases). The ends were cut back, 3 bases at V and 3 bases at J, with 11 bases in the middle. The CDR3 is 13 amino acids. CDR1 and CDR2 from the germline V gene are SQVTM and ANQGSEA. The CDR3 coding sequence is TGCAGCGTTGAGGGACGGCTTGACACTGAAGCTTTCTTT. It codes for CSVEGRLDTEAFF.

The V and J genes are TRBV2 and TRBJ1-5; 8 bases are shared with TRBD1. V shed 4 bases and J 7 bases; nucleotides not matched to a gene: 9. The germline V gene encodes CDR1 SNHLY and CDR2 FYNNEI. The CDR3 is 15 amino acids. Here the CDR3 reads CASSADRGAGQPQHF. CDR3 DNA sequence: TGTGCCAGCAGTGCAGACAGGGGCGCAGGACAGCCCCAGCATTTT.

The gene calls are TRBV2 and TRBJ1-2; perhaps TRBD1 as D (6 bases). Per the germline V gene, CDR1 is SNHLY and CDR2 is FYNNEI. The CDR3 has 13 amino acids. Trimming cost V 5 bases and J 4 bases, with 11 bases left between them. The CDR3 DNA reads as TGTGCCAGCAGTACTCAGGGGAGCTATGGCTACACCTTC. Translating it yields CASSTQGSYGYTF.

This clone was counted only a few times. The V call is TRBV20-1, the J call TRBJ1-2; the D is unclear. V lost 6 bases to trimming and J lost 4 bases, with 9 bases between them. CDR3 length equals 11 residues. The germline gives CDR1 DFQATT, CDR2 SNEGSKA (reference sequence). The CDR3 loop is CSAINSYGYTF. CDR3 DNA sequence: TGCAGTGCCATCAACAGCTATGGCTACACCTTC.

The chain combines TRBV11-2 with TRBJ1-6; the match to TRBD1 covers 10 bases. Trimming removed 6 bases from V and 10 bases from J; junction bases left unmatched: 9. The CDR3 spans 15 residues. Germline lookup yields CDR1 SGHAT and CDR2 FQNNGV. CDR3 in amino acids: CASRRTGTGASPLHF. CDR3 bases: TGTGCCAGCAGGCGTACCGGGACAGGGGCATCACCCCTCCACTTT.

The V gene is TRBV30, the J gene TRBJ2-1; D gene unclear. Trimming cost V 2 bases and J 4 bases, with 3 bases left between them. Germline-derived CDR1 and CDR2 are GTSNPN and SVGIG (reference sequence). The CDR3 totals 11 residues. CDR3: CAWSLYNEQFF. Here the CDR3 DNA reads TGTGCCTGGAGTCTTTACAATGAGCAGTTCTTC.

This chain joins TRBV5-1 and TRBJ2-5, with a tentative D call TRBD1 (9 bases). This CDR3 is 14 amino acids long. Germline V gene lookup returns CDR1 SGHRS and CDR2 YFSETQ. Trimming shortened V by 4 bases and J by 6 bases, and 16 bases separated the two germline ends. The CDR3 loop is CASSGGGTGQTQYF. DNA for the CDR3: TGCGCCAGCAGCGGCGGGGGGACAGGGCAGACCCAGTACTTC.

This clone showed up just a few times. The V and J genes are TRBV11-2 and TRBJ1-1; weak D call: TRBD1 (5 bases). Germline CDR1 is SGHAT and CDR2 is FQNNGV. The V gene lost 3 bases and the J gene lost 1 base, with 9 bases spanning the gap. The CDR3 is made up of 14 amino acids. The CDR3 DNA follows: TGTGCCAGCAGCTTTGGCAGGGCGAACACTGAAGCTTTCTTT. Its translation is CASSFGRANTEAFF.

A single count supports this clone. The genes are TRBV5-6 and TRBJ2-3, with a tentative D call TRBD2 (6 bases). With 4 bases removed from V and 3 bases from J, the gap between germline ends came to 21 bases. Germline CDR1 SGHDT, CDR2 YYEEEE. This CDR3 comprises 17 residues. This chain's CDR3 is CASSPVMGGEGTDTQYF. Here the CDR3 DNA reads TGTGCCAGCAGCCCAGTCATGGGGGGTGAGGGAACAGATACGCAGTATTTT.

The CDR3 DNA follows: TGTGCCAGCAGTTTTTCCCGTTTGGGGAATCAGCCCCAGCATTTT. This translates into CASSFSRLGNQPQHF. This chain links TRBV27 with TRBJ1-5, with D unresolved. This CDR3 is built from 15 residues. The V end lost 3 bases, the J end lost 4 bases, and 13 bases lay between the germline ends. Germline V lookup: CDR1 MNHEY, CDR2 SMNVEV (reference sequence).

This clone was detected once. This chain joins TRBV30 and TRBJ2-1; 13 nucleotides align to TRBD2. CDR1 and CDR2 (germline): GTSNPN, SVGIG (reference sequence). The V and J ends lost 2 bases and 12 bases, in that order; junction bases with no gene match: 4. The CDR3 runs to 13 residues. The CDR3 region is CAWSRLAGGGQFF. CDR3 DNA sequence: TGTGCCTGGAGTAGACTAGCGGGGGGAGGGCAGTTCTTC.

The chain uses TRBV30 and TRBJ2-7; 7 nucleotides align to TRBD1. Trimming at V came to 1 base and at J to 4 bases, leaving 10 bases not matched to a gene. CDR3 size: 15 residues. Germline V gene data show CDR1 as GTSNPN and CDR2 as SVGIG (reference sequence). The chain's CDR3 is CAWSAPMRGQYEQYF. CDR3 in DNA: TGTGCCTGGAGTGCCCCCATGAGGGGGCAGTACGAGCAGTACTTC.

The chain recombines TRBV30 with TRBJ2-3; 10 nucleotides agree with TRBD1. The CDR3 contains 13 residues. Germline CDR1 is GTSNPN and CDR2 is SVGIG (reference sequence). J lost 0 bases, V lost 7 bases, and 1 base had no gene match. CDR3: CASDRGSTDTQYF. The CDR3 DNA is TGTGCCTCGGACAGGGGGAGCACAGATACGCAGTATTTT.